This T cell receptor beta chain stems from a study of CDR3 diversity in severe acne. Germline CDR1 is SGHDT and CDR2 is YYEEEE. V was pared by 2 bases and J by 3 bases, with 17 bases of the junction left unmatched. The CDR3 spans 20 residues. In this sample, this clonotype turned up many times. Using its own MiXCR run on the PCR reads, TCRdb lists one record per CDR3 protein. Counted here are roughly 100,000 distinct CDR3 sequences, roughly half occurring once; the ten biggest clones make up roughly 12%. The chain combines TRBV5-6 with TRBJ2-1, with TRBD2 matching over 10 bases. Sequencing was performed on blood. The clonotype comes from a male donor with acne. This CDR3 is CASSFDRSTVGLADYNEQFF. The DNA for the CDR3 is TGTGCCAGCAGCTTTGACAGATCAACTGTTGGACTAGCGGACTACAATGAGCAGTTCTTC.